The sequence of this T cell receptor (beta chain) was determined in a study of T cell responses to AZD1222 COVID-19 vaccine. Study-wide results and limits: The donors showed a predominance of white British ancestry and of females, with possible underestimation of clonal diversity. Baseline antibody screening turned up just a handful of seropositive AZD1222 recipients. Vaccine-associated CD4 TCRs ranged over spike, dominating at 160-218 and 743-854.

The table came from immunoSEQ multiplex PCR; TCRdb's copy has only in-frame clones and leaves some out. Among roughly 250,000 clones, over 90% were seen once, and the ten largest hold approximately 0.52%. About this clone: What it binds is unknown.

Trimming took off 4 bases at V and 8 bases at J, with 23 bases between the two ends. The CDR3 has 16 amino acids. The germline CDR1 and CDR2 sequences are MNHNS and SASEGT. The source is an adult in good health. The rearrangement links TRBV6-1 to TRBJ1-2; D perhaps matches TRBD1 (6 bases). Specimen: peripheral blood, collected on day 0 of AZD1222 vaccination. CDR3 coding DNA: TGTGCCAGCAGTGCTTTGTCGACAGGAGTACTCAGCGGCTACACCTTC. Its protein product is CASSALSTGVLSGYTF.